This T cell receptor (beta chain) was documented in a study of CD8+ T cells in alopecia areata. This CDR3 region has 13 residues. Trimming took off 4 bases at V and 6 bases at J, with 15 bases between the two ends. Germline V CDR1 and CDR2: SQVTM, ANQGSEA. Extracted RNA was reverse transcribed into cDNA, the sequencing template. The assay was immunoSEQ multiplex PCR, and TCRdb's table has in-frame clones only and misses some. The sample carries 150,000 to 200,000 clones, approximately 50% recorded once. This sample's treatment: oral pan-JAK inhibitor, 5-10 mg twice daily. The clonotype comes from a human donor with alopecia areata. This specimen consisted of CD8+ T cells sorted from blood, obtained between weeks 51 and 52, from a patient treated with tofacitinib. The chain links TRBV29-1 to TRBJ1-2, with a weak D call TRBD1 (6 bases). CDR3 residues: CSVGGGIDHGYTF. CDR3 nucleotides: TGCAGCGTTGGAGGGGGGATTGATCATGGCTACACCTTC.